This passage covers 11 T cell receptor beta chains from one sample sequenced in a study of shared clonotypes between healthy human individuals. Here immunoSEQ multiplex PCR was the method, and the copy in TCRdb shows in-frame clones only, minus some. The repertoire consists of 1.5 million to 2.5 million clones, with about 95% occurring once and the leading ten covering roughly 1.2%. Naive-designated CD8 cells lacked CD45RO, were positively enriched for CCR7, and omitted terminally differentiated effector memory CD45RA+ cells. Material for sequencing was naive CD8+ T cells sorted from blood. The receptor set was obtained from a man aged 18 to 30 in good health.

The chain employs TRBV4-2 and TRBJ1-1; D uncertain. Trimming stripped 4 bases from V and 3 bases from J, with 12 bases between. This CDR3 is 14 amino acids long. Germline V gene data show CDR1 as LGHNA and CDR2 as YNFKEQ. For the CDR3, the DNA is TGTGCCAGCAGCCCTACCCCCGGGTACACTGAAGCTTTCTTT. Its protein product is CASSPTPGYTEAFF.

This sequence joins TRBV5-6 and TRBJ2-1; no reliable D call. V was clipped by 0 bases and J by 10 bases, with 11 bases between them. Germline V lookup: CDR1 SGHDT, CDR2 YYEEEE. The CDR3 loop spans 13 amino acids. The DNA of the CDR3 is TGTGCCAGCAGCTTGGGTGATACGGGCGAGCAGTTCTTC. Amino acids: CASSLGDTGEQFF.

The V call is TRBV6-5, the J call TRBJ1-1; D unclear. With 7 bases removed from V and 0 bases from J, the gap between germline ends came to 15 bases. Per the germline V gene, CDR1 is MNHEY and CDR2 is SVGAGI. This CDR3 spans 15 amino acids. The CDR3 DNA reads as TGTGCCAGCATAAGTAGCGGACTGCTGAACACTGAAGCTTTCTTT. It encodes CASISSGLLNTEAFF.

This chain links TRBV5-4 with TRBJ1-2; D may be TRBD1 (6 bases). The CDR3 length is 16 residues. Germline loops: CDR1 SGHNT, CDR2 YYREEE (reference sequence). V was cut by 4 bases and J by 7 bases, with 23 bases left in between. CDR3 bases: TGTGCCAGCAGCAATCAGGACATTGGGGGCGCGAGTGGCTACACCTTC. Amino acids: CASSNQDIGGASGYTF.

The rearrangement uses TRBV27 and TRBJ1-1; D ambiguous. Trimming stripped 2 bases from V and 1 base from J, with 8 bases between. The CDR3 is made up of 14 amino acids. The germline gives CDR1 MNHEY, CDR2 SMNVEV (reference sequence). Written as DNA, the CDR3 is TGTGCCAGCAGTTTACAACAGAGGAACACTGAAGCTTTCTTT. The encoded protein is CASSLQQRNTEAFF.

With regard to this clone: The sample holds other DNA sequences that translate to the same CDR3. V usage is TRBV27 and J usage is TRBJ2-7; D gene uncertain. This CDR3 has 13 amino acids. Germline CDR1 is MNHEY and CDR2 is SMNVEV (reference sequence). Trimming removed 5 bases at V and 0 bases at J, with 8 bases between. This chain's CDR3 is CASSLNPSYEQYF. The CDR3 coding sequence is TGTGCCAGCAGTCTGAACCCCTCCTACGAGCAGTACTTC.

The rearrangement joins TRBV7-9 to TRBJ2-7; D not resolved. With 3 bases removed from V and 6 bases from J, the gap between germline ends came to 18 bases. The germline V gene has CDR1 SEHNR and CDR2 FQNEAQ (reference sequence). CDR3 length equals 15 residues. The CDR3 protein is CASSFDKSSYGEQYF. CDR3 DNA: TGTGCCAGCAGCTTCGACAAGTCCTCTTATGGCGAGCAGTACTTC.

CDR3: CASSLAGGPDEQYF. For the CDR3, the DNA is TGTGCCAGCAGCTTAGCGGGAGGTCCCGACGAGCAGTACTTC. The chain joins TRBV13 to TRBJ2-7; TRBD2 matches at 7 bases. CDR1 is PRHDT and CDR2 is FYEKMQ in the germline V gene (reference sequence). The length of the CDR3 is 14 residues. V lost 1 base, J lost 5 bases, and 5 bases stayed unmatched.

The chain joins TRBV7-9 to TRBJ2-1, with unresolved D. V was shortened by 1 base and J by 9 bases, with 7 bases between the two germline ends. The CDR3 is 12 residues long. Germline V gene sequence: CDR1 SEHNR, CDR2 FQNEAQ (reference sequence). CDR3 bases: TGTGCCAGCAGCTTAGGTTTCGGTGAGCAGTTCTTC. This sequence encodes CASSLGFGEQFF. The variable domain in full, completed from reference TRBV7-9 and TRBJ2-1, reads DTGVSQNPRHKITKRGQNVTFRCDPISEHNRLYWYRQTLGQGPEFLTYFQNEAQLEKSRLLSDRFSAERPKGSFSTLEIQRTEQGDSAMYLCASSLGFGEQFFGPGTRLTVL.

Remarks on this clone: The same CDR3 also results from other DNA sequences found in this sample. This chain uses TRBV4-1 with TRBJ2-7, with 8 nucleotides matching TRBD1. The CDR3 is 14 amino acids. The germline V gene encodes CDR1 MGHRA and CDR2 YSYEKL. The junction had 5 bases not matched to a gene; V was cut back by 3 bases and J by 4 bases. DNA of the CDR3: TGCGCCAGCAGCCACGCCGGGACAGGTTACGAGCAGTACTTC. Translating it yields CASSHAGTGYEQYF.

CDR3 amino acids: CAISESITLFF. For the CDR3, the DNA is TGTGCCATCAGTGAGAGTATAACGCTGTTTTTT. The chain is built from TRBV10-3 and TRBJ2-2; D remains ambiguous. Germline V lookup: CDR1 ENHRY, CDR2 SYGVKD. The CDR3 loop spans 11 amino acids. Trimming left V 2 bases short and J 13 bases short, with 8 bases between.